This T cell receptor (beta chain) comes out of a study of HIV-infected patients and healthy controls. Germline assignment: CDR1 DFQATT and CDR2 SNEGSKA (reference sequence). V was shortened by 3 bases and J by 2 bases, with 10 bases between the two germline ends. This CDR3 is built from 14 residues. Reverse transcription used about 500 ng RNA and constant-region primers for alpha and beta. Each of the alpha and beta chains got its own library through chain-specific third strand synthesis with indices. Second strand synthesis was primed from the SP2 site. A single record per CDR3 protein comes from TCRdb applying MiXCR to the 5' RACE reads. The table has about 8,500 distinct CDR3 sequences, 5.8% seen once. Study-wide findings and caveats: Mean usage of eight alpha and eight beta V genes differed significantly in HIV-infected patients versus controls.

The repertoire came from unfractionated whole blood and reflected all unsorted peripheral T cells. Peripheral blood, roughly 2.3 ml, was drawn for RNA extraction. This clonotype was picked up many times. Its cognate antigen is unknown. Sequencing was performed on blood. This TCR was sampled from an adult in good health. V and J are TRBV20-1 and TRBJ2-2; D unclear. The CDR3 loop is CSASRDYNTGELFF. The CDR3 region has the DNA TGCAGTGCTAGTCGAGATTACAACACCGGGGAGCTGTTTTTT.